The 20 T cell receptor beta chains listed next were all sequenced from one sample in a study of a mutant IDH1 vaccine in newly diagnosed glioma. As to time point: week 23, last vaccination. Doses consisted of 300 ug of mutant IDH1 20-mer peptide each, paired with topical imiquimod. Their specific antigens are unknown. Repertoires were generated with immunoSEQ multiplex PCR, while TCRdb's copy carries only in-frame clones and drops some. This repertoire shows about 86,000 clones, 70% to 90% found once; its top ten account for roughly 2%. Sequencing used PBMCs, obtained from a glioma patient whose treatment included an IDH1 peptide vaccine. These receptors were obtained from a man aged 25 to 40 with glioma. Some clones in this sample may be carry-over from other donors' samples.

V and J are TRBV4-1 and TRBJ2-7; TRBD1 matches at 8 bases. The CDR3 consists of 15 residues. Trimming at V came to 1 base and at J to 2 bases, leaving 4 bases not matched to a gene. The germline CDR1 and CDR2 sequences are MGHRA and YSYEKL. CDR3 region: CASSQVGTGPYEQYF. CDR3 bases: TGCGCCAGCAGCCAAGTGGGGACAGGCCCCTACGAGCAGTACTTC.

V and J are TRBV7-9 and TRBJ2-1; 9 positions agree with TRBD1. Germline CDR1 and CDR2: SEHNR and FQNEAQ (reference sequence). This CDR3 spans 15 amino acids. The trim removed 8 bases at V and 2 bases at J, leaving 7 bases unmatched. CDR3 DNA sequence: TGTGCCAGCGCCCTTTGGACAGGGGCCTACAATGAGCAGTTCTTC. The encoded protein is CASALWTGAYNEQFF.

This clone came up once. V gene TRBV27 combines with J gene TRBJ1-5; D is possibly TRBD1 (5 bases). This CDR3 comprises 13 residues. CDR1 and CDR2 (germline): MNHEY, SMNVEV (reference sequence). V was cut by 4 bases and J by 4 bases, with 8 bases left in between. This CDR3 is CASSSDRNQPQHF. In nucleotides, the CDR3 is TGTGCCAGCAGTTCCGACAGAAATCAGCCCCAGCATTTT.

This chain's CDR3 is CASSVGVGARTDTQYF. The CDR3 nucleotides are TGTGCCAGCAGCGTAGGAGTGGGCGCCCGCACAGATACGCAGTATTTT. This chain joins TRBV9 and TRBJ2-3; the D is unclear. The V gene's germline CDR1 is SGDLS and CDR2 YYNGEE. The CDR3 runs to 16 residues. Trimming removed 0 bases at V and 1 base at J, with 12 bases between. Complete variable domain (other parts from reference TRBV9 and TRBJ2-3): DSGVTQTPKHLITATGQRVTLRCSPRSGDLSVYWYQQSLDQGLQFLIQYYNGEERAKGNILERFSAQQFPDLHSELNLSSLELGDSALYFCASSVGVGARTDTQYFGPGTRLTVL.

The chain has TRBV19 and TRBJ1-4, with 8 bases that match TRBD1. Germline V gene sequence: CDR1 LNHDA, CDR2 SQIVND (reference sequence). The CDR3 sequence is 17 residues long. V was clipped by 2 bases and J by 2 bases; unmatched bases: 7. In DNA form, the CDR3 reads TGTGCCAGTAGTATAAGGCGGGACAGGTGGACTAATGAAAAACTGTTTTTT. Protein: CASSIRRDRWTNEKLFF.

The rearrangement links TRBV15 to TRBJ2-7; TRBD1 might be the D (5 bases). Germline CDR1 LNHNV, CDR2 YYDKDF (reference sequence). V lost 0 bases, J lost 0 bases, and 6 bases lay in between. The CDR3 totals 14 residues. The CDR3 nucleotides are TGTGCCACCAGCAGAGACAGGGCCTCCTACGAGCAGTACTTC. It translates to CATSRDRASYEQYF.

CDR3 nucleotide sequence: TGCGCCAGCAGCTTGACAGAGAACCCAAAGGGCTACACCTTC. It encodes CASSLTENPKGYTF. The rearrangement links TRBV5-1 to TRBJ1-2; D unclear. V lost 1 base and J lost 8, with 15 bases in between. This CDR3 is 14 amino acids long. CDR1 is SGHRS and CDR2 is YFSETQ in the germline V gene.

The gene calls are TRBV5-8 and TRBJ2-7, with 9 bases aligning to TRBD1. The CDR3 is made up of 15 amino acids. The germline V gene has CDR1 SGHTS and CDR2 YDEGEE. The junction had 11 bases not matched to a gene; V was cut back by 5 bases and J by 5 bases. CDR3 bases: TGTGCCAGCAGTCGCCCCGGGACAGGGCGCCACGAGCAGTACTTC. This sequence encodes CASSRPGTGRHEQYF.

The CDR3 loop reads CASTLGYGSHEKLFF. DNA of the CDR3: TGTGCCAGCACCCTAGGGTACGGCTCTCATGAAAAACTGTTTTTT. V gene TRBV2 combines with J gene TRBJ1-4; no clear D. Per germline, CDR1 SNHLY and CDR2 FYNNEI. Trimming stripped 7 bases from V and 6 bases from J, with 18 bases between. The CDR3 has 15 residues.

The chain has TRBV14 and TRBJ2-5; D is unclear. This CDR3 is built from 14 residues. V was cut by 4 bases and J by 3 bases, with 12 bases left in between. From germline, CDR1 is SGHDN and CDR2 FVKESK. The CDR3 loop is CASSPRMGKETQYF. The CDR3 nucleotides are TGTGCCAGCAGCCCGCGGATGGGGAAAGAGACCCAGTACTTC.

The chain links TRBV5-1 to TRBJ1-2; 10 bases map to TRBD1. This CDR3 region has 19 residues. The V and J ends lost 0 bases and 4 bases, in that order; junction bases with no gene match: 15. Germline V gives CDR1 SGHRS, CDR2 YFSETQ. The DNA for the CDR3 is TGCGCCAGCAGCTTGGAACCCCGGGACAGGGGTCCAAACTTCTATGGCTACACCTTC. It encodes CASSLEPRDRGPNFYGYTF.

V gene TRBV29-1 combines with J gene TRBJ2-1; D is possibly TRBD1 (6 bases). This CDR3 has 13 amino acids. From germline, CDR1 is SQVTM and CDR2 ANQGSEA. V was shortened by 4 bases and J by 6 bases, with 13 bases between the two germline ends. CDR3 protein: CSVGTGRFNEQFF. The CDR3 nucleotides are TGCAGCGTTGGCACAGGGAGATTCAATGAGCAGTTCTTC.

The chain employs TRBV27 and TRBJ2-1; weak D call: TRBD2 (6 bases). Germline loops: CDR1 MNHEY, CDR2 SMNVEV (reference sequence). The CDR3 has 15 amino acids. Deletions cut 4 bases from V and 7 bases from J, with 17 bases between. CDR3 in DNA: TGTGCCAGCAGTTCGCGACTAGACGGGTGGAATGAGCAGTTCTTC. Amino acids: CASSSRLDGWNEQFF.

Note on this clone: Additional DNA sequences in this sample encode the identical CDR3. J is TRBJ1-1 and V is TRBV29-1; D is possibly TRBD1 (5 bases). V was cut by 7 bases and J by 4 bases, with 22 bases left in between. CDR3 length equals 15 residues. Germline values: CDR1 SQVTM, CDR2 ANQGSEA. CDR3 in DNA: TGCAGCGGCAGTAGAGGGCCCCGGGGGGGCACTGAAGCTTTCTTT. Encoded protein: CSGSRGPRGGTEAFF.

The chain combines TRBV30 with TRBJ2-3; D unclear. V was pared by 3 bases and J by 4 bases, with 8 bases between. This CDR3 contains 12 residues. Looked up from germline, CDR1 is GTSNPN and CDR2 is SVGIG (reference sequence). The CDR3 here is CAWRWQADTQYF. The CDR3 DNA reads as TGTGCCTGGAGGTGGCAGGCAGATACGCAGTATTTT. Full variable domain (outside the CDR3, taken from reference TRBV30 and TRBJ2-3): SQTIHQWPATLVQPVGSPLSLECTVEGTSNPNLYWYRQAAGRGLQLLFYSVGIGQISSEVPQNLSASRPQDRQFILSSKKLLLSDSGFYLCAWRWQADTQYFGPGTRLTVL.

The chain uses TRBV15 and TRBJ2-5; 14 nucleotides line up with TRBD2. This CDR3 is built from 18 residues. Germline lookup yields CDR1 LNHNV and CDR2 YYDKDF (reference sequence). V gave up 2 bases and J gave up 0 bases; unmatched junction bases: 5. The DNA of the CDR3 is TGTGCCACCAGCAGACGACTAGCGGGGGGGGATAACCAAGAGACCCAGTACTTC. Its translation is CATSRRLAGGDNQETQYF.

CDR3: CASSPNTEDNEQFF. The CDR3 nucleotides read TGTGCCAGCAGCCCCAACACCGAGGACAATGAGCAGTTCTTC. The chain employs TRBV5-5 and TRBJ2-1; D gene uncertain. Germline V gives CDR1 SGHKS, CDR2 YYEKEE (reference sequence). The CDR3 has 14 residues. V dropped 4 bases and J dropped 5 bases, with 13 bases sitting between them.

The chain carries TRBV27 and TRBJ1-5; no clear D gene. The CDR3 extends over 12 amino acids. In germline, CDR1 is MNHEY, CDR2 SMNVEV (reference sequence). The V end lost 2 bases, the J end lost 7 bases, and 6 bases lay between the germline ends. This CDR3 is CASSLAGQPQHF. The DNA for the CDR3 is TGTGCCAGCAGTTTAGCCGGCCAGCCCCAGCATTTT.

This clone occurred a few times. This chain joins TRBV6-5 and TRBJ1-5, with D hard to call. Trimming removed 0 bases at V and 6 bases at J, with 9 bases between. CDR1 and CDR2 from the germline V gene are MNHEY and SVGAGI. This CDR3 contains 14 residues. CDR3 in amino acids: CASSYSGPGQPQHF. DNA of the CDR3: TGTGCCAGCAGTTACTCAGGTCCCGGTCAGCCCCAGCATTTT.

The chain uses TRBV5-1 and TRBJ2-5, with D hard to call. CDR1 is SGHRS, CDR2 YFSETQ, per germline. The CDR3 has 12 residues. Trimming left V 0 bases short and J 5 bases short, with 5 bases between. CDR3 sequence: CASSLASETQYF. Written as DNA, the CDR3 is TGCGCCAGCAGCTTGGCCTCGGAGACCCAGTACTTC.